This record covers a single TCR beta chain. The antigen remains unidentified. The table came from immunoSEQ multiplex PCR; TCRdb's copy has only in-frame clones and leaves some out. The repertoire holds about 130,000 clones, with almost 85% as singletons. The data originate from a study of cytomegalovirus exposure and HLA in healthy donors. Findings of the study overall: Reports credit the classifier with highly specific, highly sensitive diagnosis of cytomegalovirus status.

The sequenced sample consisted of PBMCs. This TCR came from a man aged 30-40 years in good health and CMV-seropositive.

CDR3 nucleotide sequence: TGTGCCAGCAGCGAGGTAGGCGGAGTTGGCTACACCTTC. Protein: CASSEVGGVGYTF. The genes are TRBV5-4 and TRBJ1-2; the D is unclear. Germline V gene sequence: CDR1 SGHNT, CDR2 YYREEE (reference sequence). The CDR3 is made up of 13 amino acids. V was clipped by 4 bases and J by 7 bases, with 14 bases between them.